The 14 T cell receptor beta chains below all came from one sample that was sequenced in a study of metastatic and nonmetastatic thyroid tumors. With MiXCR, TCRdb reprocessed the PCR reads. The sample records approximately 20,000 clones, more than 10% being singletons. Every patient was untreated before thyroid surgery. Sequenced: blood. The receptors were sampled from a male donor with papillary thyroid cancer or a benign thyroid nodule (not recorded which). Some clones in this sample may be carry-over from other donors' samples.

Sample share makes this clone medium-sized. The V and J genes are TRBV6-1 and TRBJ2-7, with D uncertain. CDR3 length: 15 residues. Trimming cost V 5 bases and J 0 bases, with 14 bases left between them. The germline CDR1 and CDR2 sequences are MNHNS and SASEGT. The CDR3 loop reads CASSFPFCLSYEQYF. The DNA of the CDR3 is TGTGCCAGCAGTTTCCCCTTCTGCCTCTCCTACGAGCAGTACTTC.

Only a few counts were recorded for this clone. At one end the junction does not follow the germline gene, possibly because of a read error. The J gene is TRBJ1-1, the V gene TRBV6-1; possibly TRBD1 for D (6 bases). Germline lookup yields CDR1 MNHNS and CDR2 SASEGT. CDR3 length: 15 residues. This CDR3 is CASSNGGTPDNEDFF. CDR3 bases: TGTGCCAGCAGTAATGGGGGGACACCCGACAATGAAGATTTCTTT.

The sample holds a few counts of this clone. The chain carries TRBV4-2 and TRBJ2-3; 12 nucleotides line up with TRBD2. The CDR3 length is 15 residues. The J segment lost 8 bases and the V segment lost 0 bases, leaving 3 bases of the junction unmatched. CDR1 LGHNA and CDR2 YNFKEQ come from the germline V gene. CDR3 coding DNA: TGTGCCAGCAGCCAAGATACTAGCGGGAGGCTTACGCAGTATTTT. Protein sequence: CASSQDTSGRLTQYF.

This clone was observed at least ten times. The chain is built from TRBV27 and TRBJ2-1, with TRBD2 matching 7 bases. In germline, CDR1 is MNHEY, CDR2 SMNVEV (reference sequence). V was pared by 5 bases and J by 2 bases, with 3 bases of the junction left unmatched. CDR3 length: 14 residues. The CDR3 DNA reads as TGTGCCAGCAGTCTAGCGGAAACCTACAATGAGCAGTTCTTC. Encoded protein: CASSLAETYNEQFF.

The chain links TRBV12-3 or TRBV12-4 to TRBJ2-3, with 11 bases that match TRBD1. This CDR3 comprises 20 residues. V was pared by 2 bases and J by 10 bases, with 23 bases of the junction left unmatched. As DNA, the CDR3 is TGTGCCAGCAGTTTACAGGGAACATCCGGGACAGGGGGTCGCCCGGGGGCGCAGTATTTT. This gives the protein CASSLQGTSGTGGRPGAQYF.

This clone was counted ten times or more. The chain links TRBV18 to TRBJ1-1; 7 nucleotides agree with TRBD1. V trimming: 3 bases; J trimming: 5 bases; junction bases outside the gene matches: 6. CDR1 is KGHSH and CDR2 is LQKENI in the germline V gene. This CDR3 has 14 amino acids. DNA for the CDR3: TGTGCCAGCTCACCGGCAGGGGGGTGGACTGAAGCTTTCTTT. It codes for CASSPAGGWTEAFF.

The sample holds many counts of this clone. This chain connects TRBV6-1 to TRBJ2-7; TRBD2 matches at 9 bases. This CDR3 contains 13 residues. Per germline, CDR1 MNHNS and CDR2 SASEGT. V was clipped by 6 bases and J by 3 bases; unmatched bases: 3. The CDR3 sequence: CASRGTSSYEQYF. The CDR3, as DNA: TGTGCCAGCAGGGGGACTAGCAGCTACGAGCAGTACTTC.

This clone showed up just a few times. The chain recombines TRBV20-1 with TRBJ2-7; possible D gene TRBD2, 6 bases. This CDR3 is 15 amino acids long. Trimming took 6 bases from V and 0 from J, leaving 18 bases between them. Germline V gives CDR1 DFQATT, CDR2 SNEGSKA (reference sequence). The CDR3 here is CSAAGGLRSSYEQYF. Written as DNA, the CDR3 is TGCAGTGCCGCTGGGGGACTCCGAAGCTCCTACGAGCAGTACTTC.

Many counts were recorded for this clone. CDR3 nucleotide sequence: TGCGCCAGCAGTCCCGGGACAGGGTTGCATGAGCAGTTCTTC. Translated, it gives CASSPGTGLHEQFF. The rearrangement joins TRBV5-1 to TRBJ2-1; 9 nucleotides line up with TRBD1. Per the germline V gene, CDR1 is SGHRS and CDR2 is YFSETQ. V shed 5 bases and J 8 bases; nucleotides not matched to a gene: 8. The CDR3 length is 14 residues.

This rearrangement joins TRBV18 to TRBJ1-5, with D maybe TRBD1 (5 bases). The germline V gene has CDR1 KGHSH and CDR2 LQKENI. V was clipped by 5 bases and J by 5 bases, with 7 bases between them. The CDR3 totals 12 residues. CDR3 amino acids: CASSGGDQPQHF. The CDR3 nucleotides read TGTGCCAGCTCAGGGGGTGATCAGCCCCAGCATTTT.

This clone ranks as medium-sized. The CDR3 coding sequence is TGTGCCAGCAGCGCACCAGGGGGCGCAAGCACAGATACGCAGTATTTT. This sequence encodes CASSAPGGASTDTQYF. The V and J genes are TRBV2 and TRBJ2-3, with 8 bases fitting TRBD1. Trimming removed 6 bases from V and 0 bases from J; junction bases left unmatched: 8. The germline gives CDR1 SNHLY, CDR2 FYNNEI. The CDR3 sequence is 16 residues long. Together with reference TRBV2 and TRBJ2-3, the CDR3 gives the full variable domain: EPEVTQTPSHQVTQMGQEVILRCVPISNHLYFYWYRQILGQKVEFLVSFYNNEISEKSEIFDDQFSVERPDGSNFTLKIRSTKLEDSAMYFCASSAPGGASTDTQYFGPGTRLTVL.

This clone was counted at least ten times. The rearrangement links TRBV28 to TRBJ2-6; D is unclear. Germline V gene data show CDR1 as MDHEN and CDR2 as SYDVKM. The CDR3 has 18 residues. V was trimmed by 4 bases and J by 0 bases, leaving 16 bases between them. CDR3 nucleotides: TGTGCCAGCAGTTACCCGCGCGGACCTCTCTCTGGGGCCAACGTCCTGACTTTC. Amino acid sequence: CASSYPRGPLSGANVLTF.

In the case of this clone: The conserved closing phenylalanine or tryptophan is absent in this CDR3, likely reflecting a read error. The J gene is TRBJ2-5, the V gene TRBV7-9; possible D gene TRBD1, 6 bases. V lost 2 bases, J lost 4 bases, and 8 bases lay in between. Germline CDR1 SEHNR, CDR2 FQNEAQ (reference sequence). The CDR3 contains 13 residues. The CDR3 DNA is TGTGCCAGCAGCTTAACAGGGTCAGAGACCCAGTACTCC. Translation: CASSLTGSETQYS.

This sequence joins TRBV20-1 and TRBJ2-1; 12 bases match TRBD2. The V gene's germline CDR1 is DFQATT and CDR2 SNEGSKA (reference sequence). The CDR3 totals 12 residues. After removal of 2 bases from V and 12 bases from J, the junction contained 2 bases not matched to a gene. DNA for the CDR3: TGCAGTGCTAGACTAGCGGGGGGGTGGCAGTTCTTC. Translated: CSARLAGGWQFF.